A selection of T cell receptor beta chains follows, all from one sample in a study of shared clonotypes between healthy human individuals. Data came from immunoSEQ multiplex PCR; TCRdb stores just in-frame clones and leaves some out. The table shows approximately 1,000,000 clones, with approximately 80% occurring only once. Sequenced: memory CD4+ T cells from PBMCs. The source of these receptors is a young man in good health. Some clones in this sample may be carry-over from other donors' samples. Both conserved end residues are part of each CDR3. The D gene is left open where the match is weak. Only some rows state a clone size, as once, few, many or a class for expanded clones.

v_gene	d_gene	j_gene	len	abundance	CDR3nt	CDR3aa
TRBV9	TRBD1	TRBJ1-2	14	.	TGTGCCAGCGCCCGACAGGGGGCGGGCTATGGCTACACCTTC	CASARQGAGYGYTF
TRBV7-8	.	TRBJ2-7	14	.	TGTGCCAGCAGCTTAAGACAGATCTCCTACGAGCAGTACTTC	CASSLRQISYEQYF
TRBV5-1	TRBD1	TRBJ1-4	14	.	TGCGCCAGCAGCCCACAGGGGGTGAATGAAAAACTGTTTTTT	CASSPQGVNEKLFF
TRBV18	.	TRBJ1-1	13	few	TGTGCCAGCTCGACAACCATGAACACTGAAGCTTTCTTT	CASSTTMNTEAFF
TRBV15	TRBD2	TRBJ2-7	16	.	TGTGCCACCAGCAGAGGGCTAGCGGGACTTTCCTACGAGCAGTACTTC	CATSRGLAGLSYEQYF
TRBV4-2	.	TRBJ2-7	13	.	TGTGCCAGCAGCCAAGATCTGGAGTACGAGCAGTACTTC	CASSQDLEYEQYF
TRBV29-1	.	TRBJ1-1	13	.	TGCAGCGTCAGCTCGGGGGGCAGGGCTGAAGCTTTCTTT	CSVSSGGRAEAFF
TRBV18	.	TRBJ1-2	15	once	TGTGCCAGCTCACCACCCCGGGATCTTAACTATGGCTACACCTTC	CASSPPRDLNYGYTF
TRBV7-2	.	TRBJ1-5	13	.	TGTGCCAGCAGCCCGCGGACCGATCAGCCCCAGCATTTT	CASSPRTDQPQHF
TRBV7-2	TRBD1	TRBJ2-3	15	.	TGTGCCAGCAGCCGCGTGACAGGGCGGTGGGATACGCAGTATTTT	CASSRVTGRWDTQYF
TRBV7-9	.	TRBJ2-5	15	.	TGTGCCAGCAGCTTATCTCCGGACTTATCAGAGACCCAGTACTTC	CASSLSPDLSETQYF
TRBV6-6	TRBD2	TRBJ2-1	15	.	TGTGCCAGCAGCGGCCCTAGCGGGAGGTTTGGTGAGCAGTTCTTC	CASSGPSGRFGEQFF
TRBV6-6	TRBD2	TRBJ2-1	16	.	TGTGCCAGCAGTTACCCGACTAGCGGGAGTATGAATGAGCAGTTCTTC	CASSYPTSGSMNEQFF
TRBV27	.	TRBJ1-2	13	once	TGTGCCAGCAGTGCTCCCGCAGGGTATGGCTACACCTTC	CASSAPAGYGYTF
TRBV7-9	.	TRBJ2-4	15	few	TGTGCCAGCAGCGGGGGGCTGGGGACAAGAAGCGTTCAGTACTTC	CASSGGLGTRSVQYF
TRBV11-2	.	TRBJ1-1	15	.	TGTGCCAGCAGCCAAACTGTGGGCGGGAACACTGAAGCTTTCTTT	CASSQTVGGNTEAFF
TRBV11-2	.	TRBJ1-1	14	few	TGTGCCAGCAGCTCGCCGGGCCTTTACACTGAAGCTTTCTTT	CASSSPGLYTEAFF
TRBV6-6	.	TRBJ2-7	14	.	TGTGCCAGCAATAGAGCCGGGACGCAAGCCGAGCAGTACTTC	CASNRAGTQAEQYF
TRBV27	.	TRBJ1-2	11	.	TGTGCCACGCGGGCAAACTATGGCTACACCTTC	CATRANYGYTF
TRBV4-2	.	TRBJ2-3	13	.	TGTGCCAGCAGCCCGAAACTAGCAGATACGCAGTATTTT	CASSPKLADTQYF
TRBV7-2	.	TRBJ2-1	11	.	TGTGCCAGCAGCTTAGGACAGGTTGAATTCTTC	CASSLGQVEFF
TRBV28	TRBD1	TRBJ2-4	14	.	TGTGCCAGCAGTGAATCGACAGGGGGGAACATTCAGTACTTC	CASSESTGGNIQYF
TRBV20-1	.	TRBJ2-1	11	.	TGCAGGCCTTCAACCGGCCCTCATGGTGTCTTC	CRPSTGPHGVF
TRBV10-3	TRBD1	TRBJ2-5	15	.	TGTGCCATCAGGAGGGGGACAGGGCCCCAAGAGACCCAGTACTTC	CAIRRGTGPQETQYF
TRBV28	.	TRBJ2-1	12	.	TGTGCCAGCAGTTTATTGGGGCGGGAGCAGTTCTTC	CASSLLGREQFF
TRBV7-8	TRBD1	TRBJ2-1	17	many	TGTGCCAGCAGCTTAACAGGGGGCGGTAGCTCCTACAATGAGCAGTTCTTC	CASSLTGGGSSYNEQFF
TRBV19	.	TRBJ2-5	14	.	TGTGCCAGTAAGTCGGAGGCAGTAGGCGAGACCCAGTACTTC	CASKSEAVGETQYF
TRBV6-5	.	TRBJ1-1	15	.	TGTGCCAGCAGTTCCCGTCGGGGGGGGAGGACTGAAGCTTTCTTT	CASSSRRGGRTEAFF
TRBV6-5	TRBD1	TRBJ2-7	15	.	TGTGCCAGCAGCGGACCTAGACAGGGGTCCTACGAGCAGTACTTC	CASSGPRQGSYEQYF
TRBV5-6	TRBD2	TRBJ2-7	15	.	TGTGCCAGCAGCCCACTAGCGGGCTCATCCTACGAGCAGTACTTC	CASSPLAGSSYEQYF
TRBV5-5	TRBD2	TRBJ2-2	15	.	TGTGCCAGCACCGGGGGGACGGTGAACACCGGGGAGCTGTTTTTT	CASTGGTVNTGELFF
TRBV5-1	TRBD1	TRBJ2-2	15	.	TGCGCCAGCAGCGGGGACAGATCGAACACCGGGGAGCTGTTTTTT	CASSGDRSNTGELFF
TRBV29-1	.	TRBJ1-1	13	.	TGCAGCGTTGCAAACGGAGGTAGGACTGAAGCTTTCTTT	CSVANGGRTEAFF
TRBV11-2	.	TRBJ2-7	15	.	TGTGCCAGCAGCTTAGATTGGGAGGAGTCCTACGAGCAGTACTTC	CASSLDWEESYEQYF
TRBV7-2	.	TRBJ1-1	16	.	TGTGCCAGCAGCCCGACTCGAAGCCGAATGAACACTGAAGCTTTCTTT	CASSPTRSRMNTEAFF
TRBV7-2	TRBD1	TRBJ1-6	15	.	TGTGCCAGCAGCCCCCGACAGGGCCTTAATTCACCCCTCCACTTT	CASSPRQGLNSPLHF
TRBV28	TRBD1	TRBJ1-3	14	.	TGTGCCAGCAGTTCAGGGGGCTCTGGAAACACCATATATTTT	CASSSGGSGNTIYF
TRBV10-3	.	TRBJ1-3	14	.	TGTGCCATCAGTTCAGCGAACTCTGGAAACACCATATATTTT	CAISSANSGNTIYF
TRBV2	.	TRBJ2-7	13	.	TGTGCCAGCCACCGGGACACCAACTACGAGCAGTACTTC	CASHRDTNYEQYF
TRBV29-1	.	TRBJ2-6	12	.	TGCAGCGTTGATGGTGGGGCCAACGTCCTGACTTTC	CSVDGGANVLTF
TRBV7-3	.	TRBJ2-1	15	few	TGTGCCAGCAGGAACGCAGGACCAAAGTACAATGAGCAGTTCTTC	CASRNAGPKYNEQFF
TRBV28	.	TRBJ2-7	16	.	TGTGCCAGCAGTCTCGGGGGACGGAGTTTCCCCTACGAGCAGTACTTC	CASSLGGRSFPYEQYF
TRBV7-3	.	TRBJ2-1	13	few	TGTGCCAGCAGCTTAATAGTCAACAATGAGCAGTTCTTC	CASSLIVNNEQFF
TRBV6-4	.	TRBJ1-2	12	.	TGTGCCAGCAGGAGGACAAGAAATGGCTACACCTTC	CASRRTRNGYTF
TRBV10-1	.	TRBJ1-5	13	.	TGCGCCAGCAGCCTTTCCTTAAATGGAGCCCAGCATTTT	CASSLSLNGAQHF
TRBV11-3	.	TRBJ2-7	14	.	TGTGCCAGCAGCTCCCGGGACACCCCCTACGAGCAGTACTTC	CASSSRDTPYEQYF
TRBV5-1	TRBD2	TRBJ2-1	15	.	TGCGCCAGCAGCGCTGGGACTAGAAGGTACAATGAGCAGTTCTTC	CASSAGTRRYNEQFF
TRBV15	.	TRBJ2-3	16	.	TGTGCCACCAGCAGCGGAAACAGCGCTAGCACAGATACGCAGTATTTT	CATSSGNSASTDTQYF
TRBV10-2	TRBD1	TRBJ1-1	13	.	TGCGCCAGCGGAGGACAGGGGAACACTGAAGCTTTCTTT	CASGGQGNTEAFF
TRBV9	TRBD1	TRBJ2-2	17	.	TGTGCCAGCAGCGTAGAGCCGGGACAGGGGTCTTACGGGGAGCTGTTTTTT	CASSVEPGQGSYGELFF